A selection of T cell receptor beta chains follows, all from one sample in a study of blood T cell repertoires in COVID-19. Some clones are missing from TCRdb's copy, which holds only in-frame ones; the method was immunoSEQ multiplex PCR. Of approximately 96,000 clones in the sample, approximately 90% are singletons; the top ten hold around 3.9%. The specimen sequenced was peripheral blood. All receptors come from a human donor with COVID-19, enrolled during active disease. The donor label of this sample is uncertain. CDR3s include the opening cysteine and the closing phenylalanine or tryptophan. A D gene is named only where the DNA matches it firmly. Clone size is shown for a subset of rows, as once, few, many or a class of expanded clone.

CDR3aa,CDR3nt,abundance,j_gene,d_gene,v_gene
CASGLSRVAGGPSSYEQYF,TGTGCTAGTGGTTTGAGTAGGGTGGCGGGGGGGCCCAGCTCCTACGAGCAGTACTTC,once,TRBJ2-7,TRBD2,TRBV12-5
CASGAGGTYNEQFF,TGTGCCAGCGGTGCAGGAGGGACCTACAATGAGCAGTTCTTC,-,TRBJ2-1,-,TRBV9
CASSGSYEQYF,TGTGCCAGCAGTGGGAGCTACGAGCAGTACTTC,-,TRBJ2-7,-,TRBV2
CASSSPQGANYEQYF,TGCGCCAGCAGCTCCCCGCAGGGGGCAAACTACGAGCAGTACTTC,-,TRBJ2-7,TRBD1,TRBV5-1
CASSFLAGNYEQYF,TGCGCCAGCAGCTTCCTAGCGGGGAACTACGAGCAGTACTTC,-,TRBJ2-7,TRBD2,TRBV5-1
CASSLDRVRNGYTF,TGCGCCAGCAGCTTGGACAGGGTTAGGAATGGCTACACCTTC,-,TRBJ1-2,-,TRBV5-1
CASSYEAMNTEAFF,TGTGCCAGCAGTTACGAGGCTATGAACACTGAAGCTTTCTTT,-,TRBJ1-1,-,TRBV6-6
CASSQGPAGGATGELFF,TGTGCCAGCAGCCAAGGGCCCGCGGGGGGGGCCACCGGGGAGCTGTTTTTT,-,TRBJ2-2,TRBD2,TRBV4-2
CASSSSSGGASDTQYF,TGCGCCAGCAGCTCATCGAGCGGGGGGGCTTCAGATACGCAGTATTTT,-,TRBJ2-3,TRBD2,TRBV5-1
CASSSRRGAETQYF,TGTGCCAGCAGCTCCCGCAGGGGGGCAGAGACCCAGTACTTC,once,TRBJ2-5,-,TRBV7-9
CASSQKHRAGNYGYTF,TGTGCCAGCAGCCAAAAGCACAGGGCAGGGAACTATGGCTACACCTTC,-,TRBJ1-2,-,TRBV4-2
CASSQSSDRVLETQYF,TGCGCCAGCAGTCAATCGTCGGACAGGGTGCTAGAGACCCAGTACTTC,-,TRBJ2-5,TRBD1,TRBV23-1
CASSFDPGQQAQHF,TGCGCCAGCAGCTTTGACCCGGGACAACAAGCCCAGCATTTT,-,TRBJ1-5,-,TRBV5-1